These 2 T cell receptor beta chains were sequenced from one sample in a study of OX40 agonist ivuxolimab in advanced cancers. Measured with immunoSEQ multiplex PCR; TCRdb has only the in-frame clones, and not every one. The sample consists of about 21,000 clones, more than 75% of them appearing once. This specimen consisted of CD4+ or CD8+ T cells sorted from blood, obtained in a trial of the OX40 agonist ivuxolimab. The receptors stem from an adult with an advanced solid tumor such as melanoma, head and neck, liver or kidney cancer.

This clone has a single count. The CDR3: CASSTHPGQMNTEAFF. CDR3 sequence (DNA): TGTGCCAGTAGTACGCACCCCGGACAGATGAACACTGAAGCTTTCTTT. The chain combines TRBV19 with TRBJ1-1; possible D gene TRBD1, 6 bases. The CDR3 loop spans 16 amino acids. Germline V CDR1 and CDR2: LNHDA, SQIVND (reference sequence). Trimming pared 4 bases from V and 0 bases from J, leaving 15 bases between.

The rearrangement joins TRBV6-9 to TRBJ1-2; 7 bases are a match to TRBD1. Germline V lookup: CDR1 MNHGY, CDR2 SVAAGI. Losses at the gene ends were 6 bases for V and 5 bases for J; bases not matched to a gene: 9. The CDR3 runs to 14 residues. CDR3 in DNA: TGTGCCAGCAGCATTCCAGGGGGTCGATATGGCTACACCTTC. Residues: CASSIPGGRYGYTF.